A selection of T cell receptor beta chains follows, all from one sample in a study of human T cells and chemical hapten exposure. TCRdb itself ran the RACE reads through MiXCR, one entry per CDR3 protein. This sample yields approximately 350,000 distinct CDR3 sequences, of which about 7% are seen a single time; approximately 8% belongs to the top ten. The material sequenced was whole blood, taken in connection with sensitization to the hapten diphenylcyclopropenone (DPC). Receptors originate from a woman younger than 30 with alopecia areata. Some clones in this sample may be carry-over from other donors' samples. The CDR3 runs from the conserved cysteine through the conserved F or W. A D gene is named only where the DNA matches it firmly. Only some rows state a clone size, as once, few, many or a class for expanded clones.

d_gene	v_gene	j_gene	abundance	CDR3nt	CDR3aa
NA	TRBV20-1	TRBJ2-3	NA	TGCAGTGCTAGTACCACAGATACGCAGTATTTT	CSASTTDTQYF
NA	TRBV2	TRBJ1-1	NA	TGTGCCAGCAGTGTCGGATCGGAAGCTTTCTTT	CASSVGSEAFF
NA	TRBV10-3	TRBJ2-7	many	TGTGCCATCAGTGAGGGTTTATCTGGCGAGCAGTACTTC	CAISEGLSGEQYF
NA	TRBV7-8	TRBJ2-6	many	TGTGCCAGCAGCTTAAGTACTTCATCGATCTCTGGGGCCAACGTCCTGACTTTC	CASSLSTSSISGANVLTF
TRBD2	TRBV3-1	TRBJ2-5	NA	TGTGCCAGCAGCCAGTGGCGGGGGAAAGAGACCCAGTACTTC	CASSQWRGKETQYF
TRBD2	TRBV20-1	TRBJ2-3	NA	TGCAGTGCTAAACTACTAGCGGGGGGCCCAGATACGCAGTATTTT	CSAKLLAGGPDTQYF
NA	TRBV7-9	TRBJ2-7	few	TGTGCCAGCAGCTCGGAAGTCGGACCTCAGTACTTC	CASSSEVGPQYF
NA	TRBV5-5	TRBJ1-5	NA	TGTGCCAGCAGCTTGACAGGGTCAGGTAATCAGCCCCAGCATTTT	CASSLTGSGNQPQHF
NA	TRBV6-6	TRBJ2-3	few	TGTGCCAGCGCCTGGTCGGGTACGCAGTATTTT	CASAWSGTQYF
NA	TRBV11-2	TRBJ1-2	few	TGTGCCAGCAGCTTACCAGGGGTCGGCTATGGCTACACCTTC	CASSLPGVGYGYTF
NA	TRBV29-1	TRBJ1-1	NA	TGCAGCGTCGCCTACCGGGACGGCCCTGGGGCTTTCTTT	CSVAYRDGPGAFF
NA	TRBV7-9	TRBJ1-3	few	TGTGCCAGCATGACGGGGTCTGGAAACACCATATATTTT	CASMTGSGNTIYF
NA	TRBV12-3/TRBV12-4	TRBJ2-2	NA	TGTGCCTGCAGTTTACTGCGGGAGCTGTTTTTT	CACSLLRELFF
NA	TRBV10-3	TRBJ2-7	NA	TGTGCCATCAGTAGGGACGGTGCCTACGAGCAGTACTTC	CAISRDGAYEQYF
TRBD1	TRBV6-2/TRBV6-3	TRBJ1-2	NA	TGTGCCAGCAGTTACTCCGGACAGGGAAAAAACGGCTACACCTTC	CASSYSGQGKNGYTF
NA	TRBV7-9	TRBJ2-7	many	TGTGCCAGCAGCTTAGCTCCGGGGCAGAGCTCCTACGAGCAGTACTTC	CASSLAPGQSSYEQYF
TRBD1	TRBV7-2	TRBJ2-7	NA	TGTGCCAGCAGCCCCCTGAGGGGGACAGGGGCCTACGAGCAGTACTTC	CASSPLRGTGAYEQYF
NA	TRBV10-1	TRBJ1-6	NA	TGCGCCGCAGTAATGACGACACCCCTCCACTTT	CAAVMTTPLHF
NA	TRBV4-3	TRBJ2-3	many	TGCGCCAGCAGCCAGGCCCTGGGGCTTGGTACAGATACGCAGTATTTT	CASSQALGLGTDTQYF
NA	TRBV10-3	TRBJ1-4	few	TGTGCCATCAGTGACCCAGGGAAGGAAAAACTGTTTTTT	CAISDPGKEKLFF
NA	TRBV20-1	TRBJ1-5	few	TGCAGTGCTAGAGAAGGGATTCAGCCCCAGCATTTT	CSAREGIQPQHF
TRBD1	TRBV6-4	TRBJ1-2	many	TGTGCCAGCAGCCCTAGACAGGGGGAGAGCTATGGCTACACCTTC	CASSPRQGESYGYTF
TRBD2	TRBV5-6	TRBJ2-3	NA	TGTGCCAGCAGCTTGTGGCGGGGGGCGGGCACAGATACGCAGTATTTT	CASSLWRGAGTDTQYF
NA	TRBV19	TRBJ2-6	few	TGTGCCAGTAGTCCGACAGTCTCTGGGGCCAACGTCCTGACTTTC	CASSPTVSGANVLTF
NA	TRBV20-1	TRBJ2-7	many	TGCAGTGCTAGAGCGGTCTCCGAGCAGTACTTC	CSARAVSEQYF
NA	TRBV24-1	TRBJ2-2	many	TGTGCCACCAGTGATTGGGGCGGAACGAACACCGGGGAGCTGTTTTTT	CATSDWGGTNTGELFF
NA	TRBV20-1	TRBJ2-3	NA	TGCAGTGCCCCGCCGGCAGGGGATACGCAGTATTTT	CSAPPAGDTQYF
NA	TRBV2	TRBJ1-1	many	TGTGCCAGCAGTGTGGTGAGGGAATCGAACACTGAAGCTTTCTTT	CASSVVRESNTEAFF
TRBD2	TRBV4-1	TRBJ2-3	NA	TGTGCCAGCAGCCAAGCGGGGTCCACAGATACGCAGTATTTT	CASSQAGSTDTQYF
TRBD1	TRBV6-1	TRBJ2-6	NA	TGTGCCAGCAGTGGCTCGACAGGGGACAGTACTGGGGCCAACGTCCTGACTTTC	CASSGSTGDSTGANVLTF
NA	TRBV6-2/TRBV6-3	TRBJ2-7	NA	TGTGCCAGCAGTCGCCGGGACAAAAGAAACGAGCAGTACTTC	CASSRRDKRNEQYF
NA	TRBV6-2/TRBV6-3	TRBJ2-2	many	TGTGCCAGCATAGACCCGAACACCGGGGAGCTGTTTTTT	CASIDPNTGELFF
NA	TRBV7-2	TRBJ2-7	few	TGTGCCAGCAGCCCCGGCGGGACAATGGCCGAGCAGTACTTC	CASSPGGTMAEQYF
NA	TRBV5-5	TRBJ1-4	few	TGTGCCAGCAGCTGGGATCAGAGCCTTAATGAAAAACTGTTTTTT	CASSWDQSLNEKLFF
NA	TRBV29-1	TRBJ2-3	NA	TGCAGCGTTGCGTCAGGGACTAGCACAGATACGCAGTATTTT	CSVASGTSTDTQYF
NA	TRBV4-1	TRBJ1-2	NA	TGCGCCAGCAGCCAAGACCGGGACATAGTCTATGGCTACACCTTC	CASSQDRDIVYGYTF
NA	TRBV12-3/TRBV12-4	TRBJ1-1	NA	TGTGCCAGCAGTTTATGGAAGAACACTGAAGCTTTCTTT	CASSLWKNTEAFF
TRBD2	TRBV5-4	TRBJ2-1	few	TGTGCCAGCAGCCGAGCGGGGGCCGCCCTGAATGAGCAGTTCTTC	CASSRAGAALNEQFF
NA	TRBV7-3	TRBJ2-6	many	TGTGCCAGCAGCTCGGACAGGGCCAACGTCCTGACTTTC	CASSSDRANVLTF
NA	TRBV6-4	TRBJ1-1	few	TGTGCCAGCAGTGACACCGCCAACACTGAAGCTTTCTTT	CASSDTANTEAFF
TRBD1	TRBV13	TRBJ2-6	few	TGTGCCAGCAGCTCGACCCTGACAGGGGTCGGGGCCAACGTCCTGACTTTC	CASSSTLTGVGANVLTF
NA	TRBV29-1	TRBJ1-1	few	TGCAGCGCAAGGGCAGACCTGAACACTGAAGCTTTCTTT	CSARADLNTEAFF
NA	TRBV28	TRBJ2-5	many	TGTGCCAGCAGTCCATCTGTGATGCTTCAAGAGACCCAGTACTTC	CASSPSVMLQETQYF
NA	TRBV29-1	TRBJ1-1	many	TGCAGCGTTGAGGGACAAATGAACACTGAAGCTTTCTTT	CSVEGQMNTEAFF
NA	TRBV6-5	TRBJ2-3	NA	TGTGCCAGCAGCCAGAGCTCTACAGGGACAGATACGCAGTATTTT	CASSQSSTGTDTQYF
NA	TRBV15	TRBJ1-5	NA	TGTGCCACCAGCAGTTCCTTAACAGCGAGCGGGCAGCCCCAGCATTTT	CATSSSLTASGQPQHF
NA	TRBV5-5	TRBJ2-6	NA	TGTGCCAGCAGCTTGGACGGCCGCTCTGGGGCCAACGTCCTGACTTTC	CASSLDGRSGANVLTF
NA	TRBV9	TRBJ1-1	NA	TGTGCCAGCTCTCCTCTGCGGTCCACTGAAGCTTTCTTT	CASSPLRSTEAFF
TRBD2	TRBV12-3/TRBV12-4	TRBJ2-7	few	TGTGCCAGCAGCCGTGTACGGGGGGACGACGAGCAGTACTTC	CASSRVRGDDEQYF
NA	TRBV7-2	TRBJ2-7	many	TGTGCCAGCAGCTTATTCACGGGGCTAATCTACGAGCAGTACTTC	CASSLFTGLIYEQYF
NA	TRBV29-1	TRBJ2-7	many	TGCGGTGCGGTCCTCAGCTCCTACGAGCAGTACTTC	CGAVLSSYEQYF
TRBD1	TRBV7-3	TRBJ2-2	NA	TGTGCCAGCAGCTCCCCCAGGGGGTCGAACACCGGGGAGCTGTTTTTT	CASSSPRGSNTGELFF
NA	TRBV12-3/TRBV12-4	TRBJ1-1	few	TGTGCCAGCAGGAGGCTGGGTGGGAACACTGAAGCTTTCTTT	CASRRLGGNTEAFF
NA	TRBV5-1	TRBJ1-5	few	TGCGCCAGCAGCTTCGGCCCAGGCGGCAATCAGCCCCAGCATTTT	CASSFGPGGNQPQHF